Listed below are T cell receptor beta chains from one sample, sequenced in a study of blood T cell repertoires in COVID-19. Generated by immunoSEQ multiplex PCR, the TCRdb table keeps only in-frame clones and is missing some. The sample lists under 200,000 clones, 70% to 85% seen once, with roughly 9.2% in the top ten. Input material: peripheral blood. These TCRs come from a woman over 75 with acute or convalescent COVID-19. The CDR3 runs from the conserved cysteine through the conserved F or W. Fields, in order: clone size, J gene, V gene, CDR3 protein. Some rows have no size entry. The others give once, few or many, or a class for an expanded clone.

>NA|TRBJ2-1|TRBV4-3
CASSQDLSGYNEQFF
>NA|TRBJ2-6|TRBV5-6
CASSWGQGASNVLTF
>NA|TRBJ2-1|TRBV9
CASSVAGGNEQFF
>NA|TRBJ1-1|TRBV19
CASISDDRGGTEAFF
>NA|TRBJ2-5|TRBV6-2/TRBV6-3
CASSPGLAYETQYF
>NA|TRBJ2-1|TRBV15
CATSRDFTYNEQFF
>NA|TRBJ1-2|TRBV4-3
CASSQKTGGNGGYTF
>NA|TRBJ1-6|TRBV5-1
CASSSEDRGNSPLHF
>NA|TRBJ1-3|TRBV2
CASSEHQGLSGNTIYF
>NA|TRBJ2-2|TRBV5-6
CASSLERTGELFF
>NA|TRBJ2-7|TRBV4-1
CASSPTGAGYEQYF
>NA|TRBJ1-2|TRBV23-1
CASSQSGGYGGYTF
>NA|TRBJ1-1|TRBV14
CASSQVPGGEAFF
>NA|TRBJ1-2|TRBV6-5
CASSYGGRRDYGYTF
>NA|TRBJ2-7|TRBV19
CASSTGTGGYEQYF
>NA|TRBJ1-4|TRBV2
CASSRGQFSTNEKLFF
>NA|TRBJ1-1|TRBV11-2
CASSMRTGGTEAFF
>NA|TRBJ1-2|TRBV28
CASNRGYGYTF
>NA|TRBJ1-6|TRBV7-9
CASSLNRDSPLHF
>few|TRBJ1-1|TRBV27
CASRASGDPEAFF
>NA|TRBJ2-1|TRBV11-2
CASSLGGRVYNEQFF
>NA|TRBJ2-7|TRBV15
CATSRGIQGSVEQYF
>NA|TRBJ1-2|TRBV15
CATSRDGATGNYGYTF
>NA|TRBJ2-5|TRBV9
CASSVETGRAGETQYF
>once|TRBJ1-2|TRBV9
CASSPDRGGYGYTF
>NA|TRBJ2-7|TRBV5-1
CASSEGGDEQYF
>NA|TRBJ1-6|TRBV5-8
CAALRRRTGRANSPLHF
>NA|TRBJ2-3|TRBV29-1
CSVAPVPGQGTDTQYF
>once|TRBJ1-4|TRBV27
CASRDTGGGEKLFF
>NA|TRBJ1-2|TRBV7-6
CASSQGRGRGGYTF
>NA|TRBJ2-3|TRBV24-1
CATSDRSGGVSDTQYF
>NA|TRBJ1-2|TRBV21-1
CASSLPTRGIPYGYTF
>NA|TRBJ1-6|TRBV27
CASSLSQRVSPLHF
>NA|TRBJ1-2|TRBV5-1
CASSEQGGYGYTF
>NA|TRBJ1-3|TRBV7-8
CASSPRGGLGNTIYF
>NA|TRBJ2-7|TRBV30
CAWSVGSGIVYEQYF
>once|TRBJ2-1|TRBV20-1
CSASYLPREQFF
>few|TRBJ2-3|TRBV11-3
CASSRQGATDTQYF
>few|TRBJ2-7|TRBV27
CASSLTAGDDYEQYF
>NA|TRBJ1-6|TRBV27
CASSLRRTGGNSPLHF
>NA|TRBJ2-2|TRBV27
CASSLRPGQGGAGELFF
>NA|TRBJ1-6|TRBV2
CASRPDRGPKNSPLHF
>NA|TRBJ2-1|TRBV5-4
CASRGGLAGGHGNEQFF
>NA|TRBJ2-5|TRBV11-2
CASSQGGEETQYF
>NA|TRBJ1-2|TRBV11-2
CASSSRQAYGYTF
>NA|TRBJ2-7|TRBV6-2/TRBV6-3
CASSLQVRQYF
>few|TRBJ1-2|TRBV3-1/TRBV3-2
CASSRQQGTNYGYTF
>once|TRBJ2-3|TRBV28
CASMEVADTQYF
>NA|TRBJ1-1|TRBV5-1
CASSSRQGAGTEAFF
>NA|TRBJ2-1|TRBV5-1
CASSLGSTGPYNEQFF
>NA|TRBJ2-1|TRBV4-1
CASSRVPGGSSYNEQFF
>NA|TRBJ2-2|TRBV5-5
CASSPQPGTSNTGELFF
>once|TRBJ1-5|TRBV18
CASSPARGINQPQHF